This TCR beta chain was captured in a study of T cells in localized non-small cell lung cancer. Study-level points and caveats: Uninvolved adjacent lung had the highest recorded T cell clonality, with tumor below it.

About this clone itself: Its specificity is not known.

With V trimmed by 2 bases and J by 6 bases, 6 bases remained unmatched. The CDR3 length is 14 residues. CDR1 SEHNR and CDR2 FQNEAQ come from the germline V gene (reference sequence). Here immunoSEQ multiplex PCR was the method, and the copy in TCRdb shows in-frame clones only, minus some. This table has about 24,000 clones, about 91% appearing once. The sample in question was peripheral blood mononuclear cells, obtained before any cancer treatment. The chain carries TRBV7-9 and TRBJ2-7; the match to TRBD2 covers 8 bases. The receptor's source is a woman between 35 and 70 years old with stage III lung adenocarcinoma. The DNA of the CDR3 is TGTGCCAGCAGCTTATACGGGAGGGGAAGCGAGCAGTACTTC. This codes for CASSLYGRGSEQYF. Using reference TRBV7-9 and TRBJ2-7 for the parts outside the CDR3, the full variable domain is DTGVSQNPRHKITKRGQNVTFRCDPISEHNRLYWYRQTLGQGPEFLTYFQNEAQLEKSRLLSDRFSAERPKGSFSTLEIQRTEQGDSAMYLCASSLYGRGSEQYFGPGTRLTVT.